This TCR beta chain comes out of a study of tumor-infiltrating lymphocytes in primary liver carcinoma. Regarding the study as a whole: Only about 7.5-25% of top clones spanned all five tumor regions.

The CDR3 covers 11 residues. Germline trimming cut 6 bases from V and 7 bases from J; bases unmatched to any gene: 3. Germline assignment: CDR1 SQVTM and CDR2 ANQGSEA. RNA and DNA were co-extracted from around 20-30 mg of unsorted bulk tissue. No treatment had been given to the patients, who were chronically infected with HBV. Tumor regions sampled: superior, inferior, left, right poles, and centre. Comments on this clonotype: No antigen is known for it. The conserved closing phenylalanine or tryptophan is absent in this CDR3, likely reflecting a read error.

TCR beta cDNA was made from roughly 450 ng total RNA with a constant-region primer. Three nested multiplex PCR rounds, a slightly modified ARM-PCR method, built the TCR beta libraries. TRBV1-TRBV30 forward and Cbeta reverse primers drove the first two roughly 10-cycle rounds. TCRdb re-analysed the multiplex PCR reads in MiXCR, keeping a single row per CDR3 protein. The sample has 75,000 or so distinct CDR3 sequences; approximately 74% are singletons. The chain recombines TRBV29-1 with TRBJ2-1; 7 bases are a match to TRBD1. The sample comprised liver tumor tissue from sampling region 4. Subset defined: tumor region T4, right-lateral pole. The source is a man aged 40-55 years with primary liver carcinoma and hepatitis B virus infection. For the CDR3, the DNA is TGCAGCGTGCACAGGGGAAATGAGCAGTTCTCC. This encodes CSVHRGNEQFS.